This TCR beta chain emerged from a study of T cell changes during pregnancy in multiple sclerosis. This CDR3 contains 15 residues. Germline V CDR1 and CDR2: MDHEN, SYDVKM. Trimming at V came to 5 bases and at J to 4 bases, leaving 8 bases not matched to a gene. Libraries were prepared by immunoSEQ multiplex PCR; TCRdb keeps only in-frame clonotypes and omits some of them. The data show tens of thousands of clones, almost 95% seen once. The sample was peripheral blood, taken in the third trimester of pregnancy. This receptor was taken from a female donor in good health, enrolled as a control in a pregnancy study. This chain joins TRBV28 and TRBJ1-2; TRBD1 matches at 9 bases. CDR3 bases: TGTGCCAGCAGTCGTCCCGGGACAGGGTCCTATGGCTACACCTTC. Translated, it gives CASSRPGTGSYGYTF.